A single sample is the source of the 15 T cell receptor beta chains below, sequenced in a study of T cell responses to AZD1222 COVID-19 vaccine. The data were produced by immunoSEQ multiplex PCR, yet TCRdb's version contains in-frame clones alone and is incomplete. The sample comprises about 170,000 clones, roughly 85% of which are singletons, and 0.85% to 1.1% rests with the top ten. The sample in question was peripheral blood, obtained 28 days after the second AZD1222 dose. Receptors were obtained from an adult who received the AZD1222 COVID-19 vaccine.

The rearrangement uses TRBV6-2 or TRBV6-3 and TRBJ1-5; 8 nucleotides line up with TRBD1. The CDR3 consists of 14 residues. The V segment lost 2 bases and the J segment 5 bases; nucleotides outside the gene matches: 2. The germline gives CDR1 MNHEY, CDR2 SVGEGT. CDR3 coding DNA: TGTGCCAGCAGTTACGCAGGGGGCTATCAGCCCCAGCATTTT. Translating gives CASSYAGGYQPQHF.

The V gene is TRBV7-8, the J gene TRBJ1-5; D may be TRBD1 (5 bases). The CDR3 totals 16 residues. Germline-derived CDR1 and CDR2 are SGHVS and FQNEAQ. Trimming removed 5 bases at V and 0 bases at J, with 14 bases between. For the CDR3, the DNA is TGTGCCAGCAGCCCCGGGACGGTCTATAGCAATCAGCCCCAGCATTTT. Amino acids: CASSPGTVYSNQPQHF.

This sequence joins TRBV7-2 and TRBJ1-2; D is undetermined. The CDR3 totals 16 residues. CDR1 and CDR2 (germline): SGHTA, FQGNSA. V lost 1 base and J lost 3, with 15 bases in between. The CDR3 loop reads CASSLGVAFGDYGYTF. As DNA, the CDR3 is TGTGCCAGCAGCTTAGGTGTGGCTTTTGGGGACTATGGCTACACCTTC. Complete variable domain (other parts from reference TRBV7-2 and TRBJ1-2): GAGVSQSPSNKVTEKGKDVELRCDPISGHTALYWYRQSLGQGLEFLIYFQGNSAPDKSGLPSDRFSAERTGGSVSTLTIQRTQQEDSAVYLCASSLGVAFGDYGYTFGSGTRLTVV.

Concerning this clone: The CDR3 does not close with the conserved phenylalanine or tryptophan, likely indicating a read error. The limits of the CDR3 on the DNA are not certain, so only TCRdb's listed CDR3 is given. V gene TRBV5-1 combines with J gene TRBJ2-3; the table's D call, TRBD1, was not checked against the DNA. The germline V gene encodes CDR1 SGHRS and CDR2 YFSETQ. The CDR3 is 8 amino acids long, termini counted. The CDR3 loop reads CASSLVGG.

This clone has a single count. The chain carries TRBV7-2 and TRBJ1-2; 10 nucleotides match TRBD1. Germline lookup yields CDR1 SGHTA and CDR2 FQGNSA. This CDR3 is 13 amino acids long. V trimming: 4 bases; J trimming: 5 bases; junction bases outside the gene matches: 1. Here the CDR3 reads CASSSGQGYGYTF. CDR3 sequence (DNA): TGTGCCAGCAGCTCGGGACAGGGGTATGGCTACACCTTC.

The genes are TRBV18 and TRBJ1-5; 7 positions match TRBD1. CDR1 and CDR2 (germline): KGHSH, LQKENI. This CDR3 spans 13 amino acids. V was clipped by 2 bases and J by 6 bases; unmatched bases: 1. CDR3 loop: CASSPDRAQPQHF. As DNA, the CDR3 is TGTGCCAGCTCACCAGACAGGGCTCAGCCCCAGCATTTT.

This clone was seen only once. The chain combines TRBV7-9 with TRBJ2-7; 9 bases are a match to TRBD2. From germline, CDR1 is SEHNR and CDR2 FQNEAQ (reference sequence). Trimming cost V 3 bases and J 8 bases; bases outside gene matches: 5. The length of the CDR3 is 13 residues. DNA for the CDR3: TGTGCCAGCAGCTTGGGTAGCGGGGGCAAGCAGTACTTC. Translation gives CASSLGSGGKQYF. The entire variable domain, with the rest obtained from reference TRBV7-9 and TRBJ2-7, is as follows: DTGVSQNPRHKITKRGQNVTFRCDPISEHNRLYWYRQTLGQGPEFLTYFQNEAQLEKSRLLSDRFSAERPKGSFSTLEIQRTEQGDSAMYLCASSLGSGGKQYFGPGTRLTVT.

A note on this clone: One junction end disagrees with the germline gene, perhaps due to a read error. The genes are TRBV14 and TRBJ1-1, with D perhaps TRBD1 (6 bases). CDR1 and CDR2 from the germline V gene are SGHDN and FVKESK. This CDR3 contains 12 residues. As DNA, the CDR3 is TGTGCCAGCAGCCAAGGGGGAGGACAGCTAATCTTT. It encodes CASSQGGGQLIF.

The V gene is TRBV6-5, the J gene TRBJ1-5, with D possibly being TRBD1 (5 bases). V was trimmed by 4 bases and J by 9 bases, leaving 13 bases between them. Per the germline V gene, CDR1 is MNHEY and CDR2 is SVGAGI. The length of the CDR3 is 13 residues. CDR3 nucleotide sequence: TGTGCCAGCAGTTTCCGGGGGGTAGGGCCCCAGCATTTT. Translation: CASSFRGVGPQHF.

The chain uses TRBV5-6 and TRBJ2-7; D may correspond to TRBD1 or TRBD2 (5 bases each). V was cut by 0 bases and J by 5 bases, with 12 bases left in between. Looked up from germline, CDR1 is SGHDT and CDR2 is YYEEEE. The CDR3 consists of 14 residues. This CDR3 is CASSLESGTDEQYF. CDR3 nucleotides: TGTGCCAGCAGCTTGGAGTCAGGGACGGACGAGCAGTACTTC.

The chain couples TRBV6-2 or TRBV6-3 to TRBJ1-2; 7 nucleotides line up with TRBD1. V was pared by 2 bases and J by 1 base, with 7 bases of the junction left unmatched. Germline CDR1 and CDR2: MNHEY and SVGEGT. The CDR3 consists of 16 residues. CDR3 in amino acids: CASSYGKGAVNYGYTF. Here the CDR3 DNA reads TGTGCCAGCAGTTACGGGAAGGGGGCAGTTAACTATGGCTACACCTTC.

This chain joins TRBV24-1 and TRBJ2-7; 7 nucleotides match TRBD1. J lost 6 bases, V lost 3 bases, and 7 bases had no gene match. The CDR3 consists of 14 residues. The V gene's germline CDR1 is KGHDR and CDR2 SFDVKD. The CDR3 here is CATSDPRQGPEQYF. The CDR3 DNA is TGTGCCACCAGTGATCCTCGACAGGGTCCCGAGCAGTACTTC.

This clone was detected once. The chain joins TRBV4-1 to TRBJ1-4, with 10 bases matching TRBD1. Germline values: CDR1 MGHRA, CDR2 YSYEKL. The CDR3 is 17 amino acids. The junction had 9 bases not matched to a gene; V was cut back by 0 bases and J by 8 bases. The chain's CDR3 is CASSQDPWDRGGEKLFF. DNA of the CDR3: TGCGCCAGCAGCCAAGACCCATGGGACAGGGGAGGCGAAAAACTGTTTTTT.

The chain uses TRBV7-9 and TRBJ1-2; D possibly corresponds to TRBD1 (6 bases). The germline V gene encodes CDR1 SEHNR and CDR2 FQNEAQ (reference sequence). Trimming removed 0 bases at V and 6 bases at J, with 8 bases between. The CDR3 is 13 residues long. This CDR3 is CASSLAGGHGYTF. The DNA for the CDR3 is TGTGCCAGCAGCTTAGCAGGGGGTCATGGCTACACCTTC.

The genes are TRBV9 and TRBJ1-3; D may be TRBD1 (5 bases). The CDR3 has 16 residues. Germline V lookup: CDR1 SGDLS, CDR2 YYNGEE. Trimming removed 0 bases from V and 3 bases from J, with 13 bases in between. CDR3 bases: TGTGCCAGCAGCGTAGGCTGGGGGTTAGATGGAAACACCATATATTTT. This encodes CASSVGWGLDGNTIYF. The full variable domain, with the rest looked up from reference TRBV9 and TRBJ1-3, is DSGVTQTPKHLITATGQRVTLRCSPRSGDLSVYWYQQSLDQGLQFLIQYYNGEERAKGNILERFSAQQFPDLHSELNLSSLELGDSALYFCASSVGWGLDGNTIYFGEGSWLTVV.